This T cell receptor (beta chain) is drawn from a study of T-cell reconstitution after alpha-beta-depleted transplantation in children. There are 14 residues in the CDR3. V lost 0 bases to trimming and J lost 3 bases, with 8 bases between them. Germline V gene data show CDR1 as LGHNA and CDR2 as YNFKEQ. This clonotype has only a few counts. A TCRbeta library incorporating unique molecular identifiers was prepared. MiXCR was run by TCRdb on the PCR reads, yielding one entry per CDR3 protein. Altogether roughly 500,000 distinct CDR3 sequences are present, approximately 29% being singletons, with the ten largest covering less than 2.5%.

This chain uses TRBV4-2 with TRBJ2-5, with D possibly TRBD2 on 6 matching bases. The sequence was collected from a human donor who donated a stem cell graft to a child with aplastic anemia. The source was PBMCs from the stem cell graft donor, collected from the stem cell graft. CDR3 region: CASSQEGRKETQYF. DNA for the CDR3: TGTGCCAGCAGCCAAGAGGGGAGGAAAGAGACCCAGTACTTC.